The 24 T cell receptor beta chains listed next were all sequenced from one sample in a study of blood T cell repertoires in COVID-19. Sequencing was performed with immunoSEQ multiplex PCR; in TCRdb, only in-frame clones are kept and a portion is missing. There are about 110,000 clones in the sample; 88% occur only once, and approximately 3.4% lies in the top ten. Sequencing used peripheral blood. The receptors stem from a woman between 50 and 59 years old with acute or convalescent COVID-19.

The chain is built from TRBV7-9 and TRBJ2-3; 8 nucleotides agree with TRBD2. CDR3 length: 16 residues. Germline V gene lookup returns CDR1 SEHNR and CDR2 FQNEAQ (reference sequence). The trim removed 6 bases at V and 5 bases at J, leaving 13 bases unmatched. CDR3 DNA: TGTGCCAGCAGTCAAGGGGCGGGAGGAGGAAGAGATACGCAGTATTTT. This codes for CASSQGAGGGRDTQYF.

J is TRBJ1-2 and V is TRBV10-1; D gene uncertain. This CDR3 has 13 amino acids. V was clipped by 0 bases and J by 3 bases, with 5 bases between them. The V gene's germline CDR1 is WNHNN and CDR2 SYGVQD (reference sequence). The CDR3 bases are TGCGCCAGCAGTGAGTCCACACACTATGGCTACACCTTC. This gives the protein CASSESTHYGYTF.

This clone was seen more than once but under ten times. The rearrangement joins TRBV19 to TRBJ1-5, with 10 bases fitting TRBD1. Germline CDR1 reads LNHDA; CDR2 reads SQIVND (reference sequence). The CDR3 is made up of 17 amino acids. V lost 10 bases and J lost 0; bases outside the gene matches: 12. CDR3 sequence (DNA): TGTGCCACCAGCGGGGGACAGGGGATTCATAGCAATCAGCCCCAGCATTTT. Protein product: CATSGGQGIHSNQPQHF.

The V call is TRBV21-1, the J call TRBJ2-7; whether TRBD1, the table's D call, matches the DNA was not checked. TRBV21-1 is a listed pseudogene. The CDR3 covers 14 residues. DNA for the CDR3: TGTGCCAGCAACCTGCTTGACAGGGTATACGAGCAGTACTTC. This encodes CASNLLDRVYEQYF.

The CDR3 here is CASSRAGGASYEQYF. The CDR3 nucleotides read TGTGCCAGCTCTAGGGCAGGGGGCGCAAGTTACGAGCAGTACTTC. The chain carries TRBV27 and TRBJ2-7; TRBD1 matches at 8 bases. Germline lookup yields CDR1 MNHEY and CDR2 SMNVEV (reference sequence). V shed 8 bases, J shed 4 bases, and the junction held 13 bases outside the gene matches. CDR3 size: 15 residues.

The rearrangement links TRBV29-1 to TRBJ2-2, with 10 positions matching TRBD2. The V gene's germline CDR1 is SQVTM and CDR2 ANQGSEA. CDR3 length equals 15 residues. V dropped 3 bases and J dropped 8; count of bases not matched to a gene: 9. CDR3 protein: CSVEASGSLIGELFF. Written as DNA, the CDR3 is TGCAGCGTTGAGGCTAGCGGGAGTCTCATTGGGGAGCTGTTTTTT.

This clone was detected only once. This chain links TRBV6-5 with TRBJ2-1; tentative D call: TRBD2 (7 bases). This CDR3 has 14 residues. CDR1 and CDR2 from the germline V gene are MNHEY and SVGAGI. Trimming cost V 6 bases and J 7 bases, with 16 bases left between them. Here the CDR3 reads CASRGGGERNEQFF. The CDR3 coding sequence is TGTGCCAGCAGGGGAGGGGGAGAAAGAAATGAGCAGTTCTTC.

This rearrangement joins TRBV19 to TRBJ2-7; perhaps TRBD2 as D (6 bases). The CDR3 totals 12 residues. Between the trimmed V and J ends, which lost 5 bases and 3 bases, there was a span of 8 bases. CDR1 and CDR2 (germline): LNHDA, SQIVND (reference sequence). The CDR3, as DNA: TGTGCCAGTAGTGGGGGACTCTACGAGCAGTACTTC. Residues: CASSGGLYEQYF.

The chain recombines TRBV18 with TRBJ2-7; 8 positions agree with TRBD1. V lost 4 bases and J lost 2; bases outside the gene matches: 7. Germline V CDR1 and CDR2: KGHSH, LQKENI. The CDR3 totals 15 residues. The DNA of the CDR3 is TGTGCCAGCTCACACCCAGGACAGGGAGCCTACGAGCAGTACTTC. Protein sequence: CASSHPGQGAYEQYF.

The chain has TRBV15 and TRBJ2-7; 7 nucleotides match TRBD2. CDR1 is LNHNV, CDR2 YYDKDF, per germline (reference sequence). V shed 1 base and J 3 bases; nucleotides not matched to a gene: 12. This CDR3 is built from 17 residues. CDR3 protein: CATSRGYSAGPDYEQYF. The DNA of the CDR3 is TGTGCCACCAGCAGAGGTTATTCAGCGGGACCTGACTACGAGCAGTACTTC.

The gene calls are TRBV3-1 (or the pseudogene TRBV3-2) and TRBJ2-3, with 9 bases aligning to TRBD2. The V and J ends lost 6 bases and 3 bases, in that order; junction bases with no gene match: 4. Germline CDR1 is LGHDT and CDR2 is YNNKEL (reference sequence). This CDR3 is built from 14 residues. The CDR3, as DNA: TGTGCCAGCAGTCCTGGACTAGCGACAGATACGCAGTATTTT. Its translation is CASSPGLATDTQYF.

The V and J genes are TRBV18 and TRBJ2-5; D perhaps matches TRBD2 (5 bases). The V and J ends lost 8 bases and 6 bases respectively, with 13 bases between them. Germline V lookup: CDR1 KGHSH, CDR2 LQKENI. This CDR3 has 12 amino acids. CDR3 bases: TGTGCCAGCCACACTCCCGGGAAGACCCAGTACTTC. Encoded protein: CASHTPGKTQYF.

This clone was recorded many times. V and J are TRBV5-1 and TRBJ2-7; TRBD1 is a possible D gene (6 bases). CDR1 SGHRS and CDR2 YFSETQ come from the germline V gene. V gave up 3 bases and J gave up 6 bases, with 13 bases separating them. The CDR3 loop spans 13 amino acids. In DNA, the CDR3 is TGCGCCAGCAGCTCCGGACAGAAACCCGAGCAGTACTTC. Encoded protein: CASSSGQKPEQYF.

The chain combines TRBV6-5 with TRBJ1-6; D perhaps matches TRBD1 (6 bases). Per germline, CDR1 MNHEY and CDR2 SVGAGI. The CDR3 spans 15 residues. The V and J ends lost 5 bases and 11 bases respectively, with 19 bases between them. The CDR3: CASSRDRDTEPPLHF. In DNA form, the CDR3 reads TGTGCCAGCAGTCGCGACCGGGACACAGAACCACCCCTCCACTTT.

This clone was observed once. This chain uses TRBV4-2 with TRBJ2-1; 7 bases are shared with TRBD1. V dropped 3 bases and J dropped 8; count of bases not matched to a gene: 7. CDR3 size: 14 residues. The germline CDR1 and CDR2 sequences are LGHNA and YNFKEQ. CDR3 sequence (DNA): TGTGCCAGCAGCCACCCCGGGACAGCCGATGAGCAGTTCTTC. The encoded protein is CASSHPGTADEQFF.

The CDR3, as DNA: TGTGCCAGTTCGTCTACCCGCAATCAGCCCCAGCATTTT. This encodes CASSSTRNQPQHF. V and J are TRBV19 and TRBJ1-5; D remains unclear. The ends were cut back, 8 bases at V and 2 bases at J, with 10 bases in the middle. CDR3 length equals 13 residues. CDR1 is LNHDA and CDR2 is SQIVND in the germline V gene (reference sequence).

The chain is built from TRBV12-3 or TRBV12-4 and TRBJ2-7; D is ambiguous. With 5 bases removed from V and 6 bases from J, the gap between germline ends came to 14 bases. The CDR3 covers 13 residues. The CDR3 DNA follows: TGTGCCAGCAGTATTCACGCATCAGGCGAGCAGTACTTC. This translates into CASSIHASGEQYF.

The chain is built from TRBV5-4 and TRBJ2-1; 7 bases are shared with TRBD1. V lost 4 bases, J lost 0 bases, and 7 bases stayed unmatched. The V gene's germline CDR1 is SGHNT and CDR2 YYREEE (reference sequence). The CDR3 runs 16 residues. This CDR3 is CASSPPGQSSYNEQFF. CDR3 nucleotides: TGTGCCAGCAGCCCTCCGGGACAGAGCTCCTACAATGAGCAGTTCTTC.

This sequence joins TRBV18 and TRBJ1-2, with D tentatively TRBD1 (6 bases). Trimming shortened V by 5 bases and J by 2 bases, and 12 bases separated the two germline ends. This CDR3 comprises 14 residues. The germline V gene has CDR1 KGHSH and CDR2 LQKENI. CDR3 sequence (DNA): TGTGCCAGCTCAGCTCCGGGACAAAACTATGGCTACACCTTC. It is translated as CASSAPGQNYGYTF.

The rearrangement uses TRBV11-2 and TRBJ1-6, with TRBD1 identical over 7 bases. The CDR3 is 14 residues long. CDR1 SGHAT and CDR2 FQNNGV come from the germline V gene. The V gene end was trimmed by 6 bases and the J gene end by 10 bases; junction bases not matched to a gene: 9. The CDR3 here is CASSYAGGDSPLHF. In DNA, the CDR3 is TGTGCCAGCAGTTACGCAGGGGGAGACTCACCCCTCCACTTT.

This chain joins TRBV5-1 and TRBJ1-3; D call uncertain. Trimming pared 0 bases from V and 2 bases from J, leaving 12 bases between. This CDR3 has 16 residues. From germline, CDR1 is SGHRS and CDR2 YFSETQ. The chain's CDR3 is CASSLGGEGPGNTIYF. CDR3 sequence (DNA): TGCGCCAGCAGCTTGGGGGGTGAGGGTCCTGGAAACACCATATATTTT.

The gene calls are TRBV2 and TRBJ2-7; maybe TRBD1 (6 bases). Per germline, CDR1 SNHLY and CDR2 FYNNEI. CDR3 length: 14 residues. V lost 6 bases and J 2 bases, leaving 14 bases between the germline ends. Here the CDR3 reads CASRIPGTTYEQYF. Written as DNA, the CDR3 is TGTGCCAGCAGGATTCCCGGGACAACCTACGAGCAGTACTTC.

The CDR3 is CASSRRTGGEETQYF. CDR3 nucleotide sequence: TGTGCCAGCAGCCGCAGGACAGGGGGCGAGGAGACCCAGTACTTC. J is TRBJ2-5 and V is TRBV13, with TRBD1 matching 11 bases. CDR1 and CDR2 from the germline V gene are PRHDT and FYEKMQ (reference sequence). V lost 5 bases and J lost 5; bases outside the gene matches: 7. The CDR3 length is 15 residues.

A few counts support this clone. V is TRBV19 and J is TRBJ2-3; perhaps TRBD2 as D (5 bases). Germline loops: CDR1 LNHDA, CDR2 SQIVND (reference sequence). The CDR3 consists of 14 residues. V lost 3 bases and J 3 bases, leaving 10 bases between the germline ends. The CDR3 DNA sequence: TGTGCCAGTAGTATCTGGCCGGGAACAGATACGCAGTATTTT. Translating it yields CASSIWPGTDTQYF.